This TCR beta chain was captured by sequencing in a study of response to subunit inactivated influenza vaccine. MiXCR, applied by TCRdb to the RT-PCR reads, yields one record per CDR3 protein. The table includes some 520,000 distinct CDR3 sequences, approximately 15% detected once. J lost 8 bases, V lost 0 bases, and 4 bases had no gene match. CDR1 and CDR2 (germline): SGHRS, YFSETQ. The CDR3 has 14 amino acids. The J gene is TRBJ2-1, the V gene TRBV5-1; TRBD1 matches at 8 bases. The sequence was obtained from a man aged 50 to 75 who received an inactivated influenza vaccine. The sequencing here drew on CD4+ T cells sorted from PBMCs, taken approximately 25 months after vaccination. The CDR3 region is CASSLAQGGDEQFF. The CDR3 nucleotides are TGCGCCAGCAGCTTGGCACAGGGGGGCGATGAGCAGTTCTTC.